Presented here are 27 T cell receptor beta chains from one specimen sequenced in a study of shared clonotypes between healthy human individuals. Method: immunoSEQ multiplex PCR; TCRdb's copy keeps in-frame clones and lacks some. The table shows hundreds of thousands of clones, with around 95% occurring only once. CD45RO-negative, CCR7-positively selected cells formed the naive CD8 fraction, excluding terminally differentiated effector memory CD45RA+ cells. Sequenced: naive CD8+ T cells sorted from blood. These receptors all come from a young woman in good health.

This clone occurred once. The rearrangement joins TRBV28 to TRBJ2-1; D possibly corresponds to TRBD2 (6 bases). The CDR3 covers 15 residues. CDR1 and CDR2 from the germline V gene are MDHEN and SYDVKM. With 3 bases removed from V and 8 bases from J, the gap between germline ends came to 17 bases. This CDR3 is CASSFGGVREDEQFF. The CDR3 nucleotides read TGTGCCAGCAGTTTCGGGGGAGTGAGAGAGGATGAGCAGTTCTTC.

The J gene is TRBJ2-7, the V gene TRBV28; possible D gene TRBD2, 6 bases. Trimming removed 6 bases from V and 1 base from J, with 22 bases in between. Per the germline V gene, CDR1 is MDHEN and CDR2 is SYDVKM. This CDR3 is 17 amino acids long. This CDR3 is CASSSPGESGPSYEQYF. The CDR3 DNA is TGTGCCAGCAGCTCACCGGGGGAGAGCGGGCCTTCCTACGAGCAGTACTTC.

The CDR3 bases are TGTGCCAGCAGCGCATTAGAGACCCAGTACTTC. Its protein is CASSALETQYF. The J gene is TRBJ2-5, the V gene TRBV5-6; D uncertain. The CDR3 consists of 11 residues. Germline CDR1 reads SGHDT; CDR2 reads YYEEEE. Trimming stripped 4 bases from V and 4 bases from J, with 5 bases between.

This clone occurred a few times. The V call is TRBV15, the J call TRBJ1-4, with a weak D call TRBD1 (5 bases). The CDR3 covers 12 residues. V lost 8 bases to trimming and J lost 8 bases, with 12 bases between them. Germline V gives CDR1 LNHNV, CDR2 YYDKDF (reference sequence). CDR3 region: CATGALGEKLFF. In DNA form, the CDR3 reads TGTGCCACCGGGGCCTTGGGGGAAAAACTGTTTTTT.

V and J are TRBV11-2 and TRBJ2-7; D uncertain. From germline, CDR1 is SGHAT and CDR2 FQNNGV. The CDR3 has 13 amino acids. Trimming shortened V by 5 bases and J by 1 base, and 9 bases separated the two germline ends. The CDR3 DNA reads TGTGCCAGCAGCGTCTCGGCTTCCTACGAGCAGTACTTC. It specifies CASSVSASYEQYF. The full variable domain, with the rest looked up from reference TRBV11-2 and TRBJ2-7, is EAGVAQSPRYKIIEKRQSVAFWCNPISGHATLYWYQQILGQGPKLLIQFQNNGVVDDSQLPKDRFSAERLKGVDSTLKIQPAKLEDSAVYLCASSVSASYEQYFGPGTRLTVT.

V gene TRBV28 combines with J gene TRBJ1-4, with D unclear. CDR1 is MDHEN, CDR2 SYDVKM, per germline. The length of the CDR3 is 10 residues. V gave up 7 bases and J gave up 12 bases, with 9 bases separating them. In nucleotides, the CDR3 is TGTGCCAGCAAAGGTCTTGAACTGTTTTTT. It encodes CASKGLELFF.

This sequence joins TRBV9 and TRBJ2-3; TRBD2 aligns across 8 bases. Germline V gives CDR1 SGDLS, CDR2 YYNGEE. J lost 6 bases, V lost 3 bases, and 3 bases had no gene match. The CDR3 totals 13 residues. This CDR3 is CASSGASGDTQYF. As DNA, the CDR3 is TGTGCCAGCAGCGGGGCTAGCGGGGATACGCAGTATTTT.

The V gene is TRBV4-2, the J gene TRBJ2-7; D uncertain. V shed 0 bases and J shed 2 bases, with 5 bases lying between them. CDR3 length: 13 amino acids. CDR1 and CDR2 from the germline V gene are LGHNA and YNFKEQ. The CDR3 DNA reads as TGTGCCAGCAGCCAAGAGGCGACCTACGAGCAGTACTTC. Translation: CASSQEATYEQYF.

V usage is TRBV28 and J usage is TRBJ2-7; D not resolved. In germline, CDR1 is MDHEN, CDR2 SYDVKM. V was trimmed by 2 bases and J by 6 bases, leaving 11 bases between them. The CDR3 is 13 amino acids. CDR3 nucleotide sequence: TGTGCCAGCAGTTTAACGACACCCATCGAGCAGTACTTC. As protein: CASSLTTPIEQYF.

This clone has a single count. Other nucleotide sequences from this sample produce the same CDR3. The CDR3 nucleotides are TGTGCCAGCTCGGGCCTAGCTTCCTACGAGCAGTACTTC. Protein product: CASSGLASYEQYF. J is TRBJ2-7 and V is TRBV9, with D possibly being TRBD2 (5 bases). Germline V gives CDR1 SGDLS, CDR2 YYNGEE. There are 13 residues in the CDR3. Trimming left V 7 bases short and J 1 base short, with 12 bases between.

The chain employs TRBV27 and TRBJ2-3; D is uncertain. Trimming pared 6 bases from V and 8 bases from J, leaving 9 bases between. Per the germline V gene, CDR1 is MNHEY and CDR2 is SMNVEV (reference sequence). The CDR3 runs to 11 residues. The DNA of the CDR3 is TGTGCCAGCAGGGCAAGAGGTACGCAGTATTTT. It specifies CASRARGTQYF.

The V call is TRBV4-1, the J call TRBJ2-7; D is unclear. V was clipped by 0 bases and J by 0 bases, with 6 bases between them. The CDR3 sequence is 14 residues long. In germline, CDR1 is MGHRA, CDR2 YSYEKL. CDR3 sequence: CASSQERYSYEQYF. CDR3 coding DNA: TGCGCCAGCAGCCAAGAGAGGTACTCCTACGAGCAGTACTTC.

This chain joins TRBV7-9 and TRBJ2-7, with D tentatively TRBD1 or TRBD2 (6 bases each). Per germline, CDR1 SEHNR and CDR2 FQNEAQ (reference sequence). V was trimmed by 2 bases and J by 3 bases, leaving 14 bases between them. The CDR3 runs 15 residues. The CDR3 coding sequence is TGTGCCAGCAGCTTATACAAGGGGGGTCACTACGAGCAGTACTTC. Translation: CASSLYKGGHYEQYF.

This clone was detected once. The chain employs TRBV7-3 and TRBJ2-1; TRBD1 agrees at 9 bases. V shed 5 bases, J shed 7 bases, and the junction held 6 bases outside the gene matches. From germline, CDR1 is SGHTA and CDR2 FQGTGA. The CDR3 is made up of 14 amino acids. The CDR3 region is CASSAGTGFNEQFF. The CDR3 nucleotides are TGTGCCAGCAGCGCCGGGACAGGGTTTAATGAGCAGTTCTTC.

This clone was found once. The chain uses TRBV6-5 and TRBJ2-1; 11 nucleotides line up with TRBD2. The germline V gene has CDR1 MNHEY and CDR2 SVGAGI. J was trimmed by 7 bases and V by 0 bases; bases with no gene match: 5. The CDR3 length is 16 residues. DNA for the CDR3: TGTGCCAGCAGTTACTCGGCTAGCGGGGGGACGAATGAGCAGTTCTTC. It encodes CASSYSASGGTNEQFF.

This clone was observed a few times. This rearrangement joins TRBV2 to TRBJ1-5; D is undetermined. The CDR3 loop spans 13 amino acids. Germline V gene lookup returns CDR1 SNHLY and CDR2 FYNNEI. Trimming shortened V by 7 bases and J by 0 bases, and 7 bases separated the two germline ends. The CDR3 region is CASTVGSNQPQHF. The CDR3 bases are TGTGCCAGCACTGTCGGTAGCAATCAGCCCCAGCATTTT.

The chain is built from TRBV7-6 and TRBJ2-1; no clear D. CDR1 is SGHVS and CDR2 is FNYEAQ in the germline V gene. This CDR3 comprises 15 residues. Trimming shortened V by 1 base and J by 0 bases, and 7 bases separated the two germline ends. As DNA, the CDR3 is TGTGCCAGCAGCTTAGGGCCGAGCTCCTACAATGAGCAGTTCTTC. Amino acids: CASSLGPSSYNEQFF.

The V and J genes are TRBV4-1 and TRBJ1-3, with 7 bases fitting TRBD1. The CDR3 totals 16 residues. Trimming removed 5 bases from V and 3 bases from J; junction bases left unmatched: 10. Germline V lookup: CDR1 MGHRA, CDR2 YSYEKL. Here the CDR3 DNA reads TGCGCCAGCAGCTATAGCCAGGGGGGACATGGAAACACCATATATTTT. Protein sequence: CASSYSQGGHGNTIYF.

The rearrangement uses TRBV5-8 and TRBJ1-1; D gene ambiguous. The CDR3 totals 17 residues. Deletions cut 2 bases from V and 0 bases from J, with 17 bases between. CDR1 and CDR2 from the germline V gene are SGHTS and YDEGEE. The CDR3, as DNA: TGTGCCAGCAGCTTTGCCGCGCAACAGCTCATGAACACTGAAGCTTTCTTT. Translating it yields CASSFAAQQLMNTEAFF.

The chain is built from TRBV13 and TRBJ1-1, with 9 bases matching TRBD1. After removal of 3 bases from V and 6 bases from J, the junction contained 2 bases not matched to a gene. From germline, CDR1 is PRHDT and CDR2 FYEKMQ (reference sequence). This CDR3 contains 13 residues. The chain's CDR3 is CASSLDRGSEAFF. The CDR3 DNA follows: TGTGCCAGCAGCTTGGACAGGGGCTCTGAAGCTTTCTTT.

This clone has a handful of counts. V and J are TRBV9 and TRBJ1-1; no definite D call. There are 10 residues in the CDR3. CDR1 is SGDLS and CDR2 is YYNGEE in the germline V gene. Trimming removed 3 bases from V and 7 bases from J, with 4 bases in between. CDR3 region: CASSGFEAFF. The CDR3, as DNA: TGTGCCAGCAGCGGATTTGAAGCTTTCTTT.

This chain links TRBV5-8 with TRBJ1-4; maybe TRBD1 (6 bases). Germline values: CDR1 SGHTS, CDR2 YDEGEE. V was trimmed by 0 bases and J by 5 bases, leaving 11 bases between them. This CDR3 is 15 amino acids long. CDR3 DNA sequence: TGTGCCAGCAGCTTGGCGGACAGCCCCAATGAAAAACTGTTTTTT. Amino acid sequence: CASSLADSPNEKLFF.

The chain carries TRBV2 and TRBJ1-2, with TRBD1 as a possible D gene (5 bases). The CDR3 runs 13 residues. Trimming took off 8 bases at V and 5 bases at J, with 15 bases between the two ends. Germline V gene sequence: CDR1 SNHLY, CDR2 FYNNEI. CDR3 nucleotides: TGTGCCAGCCGAAACAAGCAGGGATATGGCTACACCTTC. This encodes CASRNKQGYGYTF.

This chain uses TRBV28 with TRBJ2-1, with D maybe TRBD2 (6 bases). V lost 8 bases and J 0 bases, leaving 14 bases between the germline ends. The CDR3 runs 15 residues. Germline CDR1 and CDR2: MDHEN and SYDVKM. CDR3 coding DNA: TGTGCCAGCCCAGTGGGGCGGGGCTCCTACAATGAGCAGTTCTTC. This translates into CASPVGRGSYNEQFF.

The chain links TRBV10-2 to TRBJ2-3; TRBD1 aligns across 9 bases. The germline V gene has CDR1 WSHSY and CDR2 SAAADI. V shed 6 bases and J 7 bases; nucleotides not matched to a gene: 8. The length of the CDR3 is 14 residues. CDR3 nucleotides: TGCGCCAGCAGGGGGGGACAGGGAGGGAATACGCAGTATTTT. Translation: CASRGGQGGNTQYF.

This chain uses TRBV27 with TRBJ2-7; maybe TRBD1 (6 bases). Trimming removed 2 bases from V and 9 bases from J, with 14 bases in between. CDR1 is MNHEY, CDR2 SMNVEV, per germline (reference sequence). This CDR3 spans 13 amino acids. This CDR3 reads CASSLQGHPGQYF. Here the CDR3 DNA reads TGTGCCAGCAGTTTACAGGGACACCCCGGGCAGTACTTC.

The V and J genes are TRBV27 and TRBJ1-4; D gene ambiguous. This CDR3 comprises 17 residues. Looked up from germline, CDR1 is MNHEY and CDR2 is SMNVEV (reference sequence). Between the trimmed V and J ends, which lost 6 bases and 4 bases, there was a span of 21 bases. CDR3 protein: CASSPRRTVGLNEKLFF. The CDR3 DNA reads as TGTGCCAGCAGCCCTCGTCGTACGGTGGGTCTTAATGAAAAACTGTTTTTT.